This note documents a single TCR beta chain sequence. Its target is unknown. This PCR relied on a set of 60 Vbeta primers and 13 Jbeta primers. Profiling relied on immunoSEQ multiplex PCR, and the TCRdb table lists in-frame clones only, not all of them. The sample lists hundreds of thousands of clones, 70% to 90% occurring once. CDR3 length: 16 residues. Trimming pared 6 bases from V and 0 bases from J, leaving 16 bases between. CDR1 and CDR2 from the germline V gene are MDHEN and SYDVKM. This record belongs to a study of cytomegalovirus exposure and HLA in healthy donors. Study observations and caveats: TCR beta sequences reportedly predicted the HLA-A and HLA-B alleles of most subjects accurately.

The source of this sequence is a man aged 30-40 years in good health and CMV-seronegative. Sequencing input: PBMCs. The chain combines TRBV28 with TRBJ2-3, with a weak D call TRBD2 (5 bases). The CDR3 here is CASRRHGRASTDTQYF. The CDR3 DNA is TGTGCCAGCAGGCGGCATGGGCGGGCTAGCACAGATACGCAGTATTTT.